These 22 T cell receptor beta chains were all obtained from the same sample, sequenced in a study of cytomegalovirus exposure and HLA in healthy donors. Primers for the PCR totalled 60 Vbeta and 13 Jbeta. Profiling relied on immunoSEQ multiplex PCR, and the TCRdb table lists in-frame clones only, not all of them. Of approximately 170,000 clones in the sample, approximately 85% were seen once. Sequencing used PBMCs. These receptors originate from a man aged 30 to 45 in good health and CMV-seropositive.

The chain links TRBV5-1 to TRBJ1-1; a possible D gene is TRBD1 (5 bases). V lost 6 bases and J 2 bases, leaving 11 bases between the germline ends. Germline V gives CDR1 SGHRS, CDR2 YFSETQ. The CDR3 covers 13 residues. CDR3 sequence reads: CASTRGGNTEAFF. The CDR3 nucleotides read TGCGCCAGCACTAGGGGAGGTAACACTGAAGCTTTCTTT.

The V call is TRBV27, the J call TRBJ2-3; 7 bases are shared with TRBD2. The CDR3 contains 13 residues. The ends lost 4 bases at V and 9 bases at J; junction bases unmatched: 7. Per the germline V gene, CDR1 is MNHEY and CDR2 is SMNVEV (reference sequence). The CDR3 sequence is CASSSHLGGTQYF. The CDR3 bases are TGTGCCAGCAGTTCTCACTTGGGAGGGACGCAGTATTTT.

The chain is built from TRBV7-2 and TRBJ1-1; 7 bases are shared with TRBD1. The germline CDR1 and CDR2 sequences are SGHTA and FQGNSA. With V trimmed by 5 bases and J by 8 bases, 8 bases remained unmatched. This CDR3 comprises 13 residues. CDR3 coding DNA: TGTGCCAGCAGCACACAGGGGTATAGAGAAGCTTTCTTT. It yields the protein CASSTQGYREAFF. Full variable domain (rest looked up from reference TRBV7-2 and TRBJ1-1): GAGVSQSPSNKVTEKGKDVELRCDPISGHTALYWYRQSLGQGLEFLIYFQGNSAPDKSGLPSDRFSAERTGGSVSTLTIQRTQQEDSAVYLCASSTQGYREAFFGQGTRLTVV.

This chain uses TRBV5-4 with TRBJ1-2; 7 bases line up with TRBD1. This CDR3 contains 15 residues. V lost 0 bases and J lost 2; bases outside the gene matches: 4. Germline CDR1 is SGHNT and CDR2 is YYREEE (reference sequence). CDR3 in amino acids: CASSLVQGNNYGYTF. The CDR3 region has the DNA TGTGCCAGCAGCTTGGTACAGGGGAACAACTATGGCTACACCTTC.

This sequence joins TRBV9 and TRBJ2-1; the match to TRBD1 covers 7 bases. The CDR3 has 15 residues. Unmatched junction bases numbered 7, after V lost 5 bases and J lost 2 bases. Looked up from germline, CDR1 is SGDLS and CDR2 is YYNGEE. CDR3 loop: CASRAGQAPYNEQFF. The CDR3 nucleotides are TGTGCCAGCAGGGCAGGACAGGCGCCCTACAATGAGCAGTTCTTC.

V usage is TRBV27 and J usage is TRBJ2-7, with 8 bases lining up with TRBD2. This CDR3 contains 15 residues. Germline V CDR1 and CDR2: MNHEY, SMNVEV (reference sequence). V lost 5 bases to trimming and J lost 0 bases; unmatched junction nucleotides: 6. The CDR3 sequence is CASSPLAGLSYEQYF. The CDR3 DNA sequence: TGTGCCAGCAGTCCTCTAGCGGGTCTCTCCTACGAGCAGTACTTC.

This chain connects TRBV7-9 to TRBJ2-7; 7 bases are shared with TRBD2. The CDR3 length is 13 residues. J lost 10 bases, V lost 0 bases, and 6 bases had no gene match. Germline V lookup: CDR1 SEHNR, CDR2 FQNEAQ (reference sequence). CDR3 nucleotide sequence: TGTGCCAGCAGCTTAGCGCCACGGGAGGCTCAGTACTTC. As protein: CASSLAPREAQYF.

This clone is a singleton in its sample. The identical CDR3 is also encoded by other nucleotide sequences in the sample. DNA of the CDR3: TGTGCCAGCAGCCTTACCGGGAACACTGAAGCTTTCTTT. Translation gives CASSLTGNTEAFF. The V gene is TRBV7-2, the J gene TRBJ1-1; no definite D call. Trimming shortened V by 5 bases and J by 1 base, and 8 bases separated the two germline ends. CDR1 SGHTA and CDR2 FQGNSA come from the germline V gene. The CDR3 runs 13 residues.

This chain links TRBV14 with TRBJ1-4; a weak D match, TRBD1 (6 bases). The CDR3 totals 15 residues. Germline V CDR1 and CDR2: SGHDN, FVKESK. V lost 2 bases to trimming and J lost 6 bases, with 13 bases between them. CDR3 in DNA: TGTGCCAGCAGCCAACGGACAGCCAGGGATGAAAAACTGTTTTTT. This encodes CASSQRTARDEKLFF.

This chain connects TRBV4-1 to TRBJ1-2; 9 nucleotides match TRBD1. The CDR3 has 14 residues. The ends lost 0 bases at V and 9 bases at J; junction bases unmatched: 5. Germline assignment: CDR1 MGHRA and CDR2 YSYEKL. DNA of the CDR3: TGCGCCAGCAGCCAAGAACCCGGGACAGGGAGCTACACCTTC. Its translation is CASSQEPGTGSYTF.

V gene TRBV6-5 combines with J gene TRBJ1-3; 11 positions agree with TRBD1. The CDR3 covers 15 residues. Germline values: CDR1 MNHEY, CDR2 SVGAGI. V shed 6 bases, J shed 3 bases, and the junction held 4 bases outside the gene matches. The CDR3 DNA reads TGTGCCAGCAGGGACAGGGGGCTGCGTGGAAACACCATATATTTT. It encodes CASRDRGLRGNTIYF.

The rearrangement links TRBV20-1 to TRBJ2-7, with D maybe TRBD1 (6 bases). Trimming removed 3 bases at V and 3 bases at J, with 6 bases between. The CDR3 runs to 11 residues. Germline values: CDR1 DFQATT, CDR2 SNEGSKA (reference sequence). The CDR3 coding sequence is TGCAGTGCTAGCAGGGGCTACGAGCAGTACTTC. It encodes CSASRGYEQYF.

The V gene is TRBV6-5, the J gene TRBJ2-5; 10 nucleotides match TRBD2. This CDR3 region has 16 residues. V was pared by 3 bases and J by 1 base, with 5 bases of the junction left unmatched. CDR1 and CDR2 from the germline V gene are MNHEY and SVGAGI. In nucleotides, the CDR3 is TGTGCCAGCAGTTATTTGAGGACTAGCGGCCAAGAGACCCAGTACTTC. Its translation is CASSYLRTSGQETQYF.

The sample holds a few counts of this clone. The chain links TRBV5-1 to TRBJ1-4, with 7 bases lining up with TRBD1. This CDR3 is 16 amino acids long. The germline CDR1 and CDR2 sequences are SGHRS and YFSETQ. After removal of 2 bases from V and 8 bases from J, the junction contained 12 bases not matched to a gene. CDR3 amino acids: CASSFGQGGAIEKLFF. CDR3 in DNA: TGCGCCAGCAGCTTCGGGCAGGGGGGTGCGATAGAAAAACTGTTTTTT.

The V call is TRBV11-2, the J call TRBJ2-5; D call uncertain. Matching the DNA end better, TRBJ2-7 makes the J call doubtful. This CDR3 comprises 11 residues. Germline CDR1 is SGHAT and CDR2 is FQNNGV. The chain's CDR3 is CASSDQVEQYF. The CDR3 nucleotides are TGTGCCAGCAGCGATCAGGTCGAGCAGTACTTC.

The V gene is TRBV7-3, the J gene TRBJ2-7; 7 bases map to TRBD2. Germline CDR1 is SGHTA and CDR2 is FQGTGA. J was trimmed by 3 bases and V by 1 base; bases with no gene match: 6. The CDR3 has 15 residues. The CDR3 DNA sequence: TGTGCCAGCAGCTTAAAGGGTGGCGGGGGCTACGAGCAGTACTTC. This translates into CASSLKGGGGYEQYF.

The gene calls are TRBV7-6 and TRBJ1-4; D might be TRBD1 (5 bases). CDR3 size: 17 residues. Germline CDR1 SGHVS, CDR2 FNYEAQ. Trimming left V 5 bases short and J 4 bases short, with 20 bases between. The CDR3 DNA reads as TGTGCCAGCAGCGCCAGGGCAGGCGCCGCTTTTAATGAAAAACTGTTTTTT. Translated: CASSARAGAAFNEKLFF.

J is TRBJ2-7 and V is TRBV19; TRBD1 matches at 7 bases. The length of the CDR3 is 13 residues. The ends lost 8 bases at V and 4 bases at J; junction bases unmatched: 8. Germline assignment: CDR1 LNHDA and CDR2 SQIVND (reference sequence). CDR3 amino acids: CASSGTGVYEQYF. The CDR3 bases are TGTGCCAGTTCGGGTACAGGGGTTTACGAGCAGTACTTC.

This chain links TRBV4-1 with TRBJ2-1; TRBD2 matches at 8 bases. Germline V lookup: CDR1 MGHRA, CDR2 YSYEKL. CDR3 length equals 18 residues. J gave up 8 bases and V 4 bases, and 19 bases lay outside the gene matches. DNA for the CDR3: TGCGCCAGCAGCCCCCGACGAGTAGCGGGAACCCCAATATATGAGCAGTTCTTC. Translation: CASSPRRVAGTPIYEQFF.

The V call is TRBV4-1, the J call TRBJ2-3, with a tentative D call TRBD1 (7 bases). The CDR3 has 17 residues. Germline loops: CDR1 MGHRA, CDR2 YSYEKL. The V and J ends lost 1 base and 2 bases respectively, with 16 bases between them. In DNA, the CDR3 is TGCGCCAGCAGCCAAGGGGGGGCAGGGGGGCCCACAGATACGCAGTATTTT. This translates into CASSQGGAGGPTDTQYF.

The gene calls are TRBV18 and TRBJ2-1, with 10 bases aligning to TRBD2. This CDR3 comprises 15 residues. CDR1 is KGHSH, CDR2 LQKENI, per germline. The V and J ends lost 6 bases and 8 bases, in that order; junction bases with no gene match: 10. CDR3 loop: CASSLGSGRGDEQFF. The DNA of the CDR3 is TGTGCCAGCTCTCTAGGGAGCGGGAGGGGTGATGAGCAGTTCTTC.

The chain combines TRBV19 with TRBJ2-1; maybe TRBD1 (5 bases). Trimming shortened V by 3 bases and J by 2 bases, and 8 bases separated the two germline ends. CDR3 size: 14 residues. Germline CDR1 LNHDA, CDR2 SQIVND (reference sequence). CDR3 sequence reads: CASSMGRAYNEQFF. For the CDR3, the DNA is TGTGCCAGTAGTATGGGCAGGGCCTACAATGAGCAGTTCTTC.